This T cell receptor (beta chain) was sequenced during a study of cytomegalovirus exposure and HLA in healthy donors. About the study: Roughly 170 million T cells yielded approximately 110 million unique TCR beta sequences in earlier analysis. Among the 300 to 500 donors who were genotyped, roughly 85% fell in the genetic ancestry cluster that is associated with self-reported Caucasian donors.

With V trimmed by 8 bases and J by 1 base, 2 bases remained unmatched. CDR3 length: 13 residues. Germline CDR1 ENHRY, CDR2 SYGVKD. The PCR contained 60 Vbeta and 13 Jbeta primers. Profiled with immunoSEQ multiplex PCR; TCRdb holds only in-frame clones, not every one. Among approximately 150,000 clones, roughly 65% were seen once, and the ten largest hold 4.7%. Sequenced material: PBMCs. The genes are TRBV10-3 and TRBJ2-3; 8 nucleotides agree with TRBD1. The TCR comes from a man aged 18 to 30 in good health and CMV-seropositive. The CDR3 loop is CAIAGQGTDTQYF. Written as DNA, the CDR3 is TGTGCCATCGCGGGACAGGGCACAGATACGCAGTATTTT.